The 16 T cell receptor beta chains in this list originate from one sample, sequenced in a study of blood T cell repertoires in COVID-19. The assay was immunoSEQ multiplex PCR, and TCRdb's table has in-frame clones only and misses some. The data show a few hundred thousand clones, approximately 85% seen once. Material for sequencing was PBMCs or T cells enriched from blood (not recorded which). The receptor source for this set is a woman in her twenties or thirties who had recovered from COVID-19.

The chain links TRBV6-5 to TRBJ1-6; 7 positions match TRBD1. CDR3 size: 15 residues. Trimming removed 4 bases from V and 6 bases from J; junction bases left unmatched: 6. The germline V gene has CDR1 MNHEY and CDR2 SVGAGI. In DNA, the CDR3 is TGTGCCAGCAGTTTTATCCGGGACAGTAATTCACCCCTCCACTTT. This gives the protein CASSFIRDSNSPLHF.

Comments on this clone: Relative to the germline gene, one junction end is altered; a read error may explain this. The chain combines TRBV11-1 with TRBJ1-1, with unresolved D. Looked up from germline, CDR1 is SGHAT and CDR2 is FQDESV (reference sequence). The CDR3 spans 16 residues. Here the CDR3 reads CASSLALGLSNTEAFF. As DNA, the CDR3 is TGTGCCAGCAGCCTAGCCCTTGGACTTTCGAACACTGAAGCTTTCTTT.

This clone came up once. The chain employs TRBV19 and TRBJ1-3; D is uncertain. Germline V gives CDR1 LNHDA, CDR2 SQIVND (reference sequence). Trimming stripped 3 bases from V and 0 bases from J, with 15 bases between. This CDR3 region has 17 residues. The DNA of the CDR3 is TGTGCCAGTAGTATGGTCAGTCCAATCGCCTCTGGAAACACCATATATTTT. Translation gives CASSMVSPIASGNTIYF.

The rearrangement links TRBV27 to TRBJ1-2; unclear D gene. Germline CDR1 MNHEY, CDR2 SMNVEV (reference sequence). Trimming shortened V by 3 bases and J by 6 bases, and 11 bases separated the two germline ends. This CDR3 spans 13 amino acids. The CDR3 DNA reads TGTGCCAGCAGTTTCTCCGGAGACCATGGCTACACCTTC. This translates into CASSFSGDHGYTF.

This clone was observed a handful of times. The V call is TRBV10-3, the J call TRBJ2-1, with 9 nucleotides matching TRBD2. The CDR3 loop spans 17 amino acids. With V trimmed by 4 bases and J by 5 bases, 12 bases remained unmatched. Germline V gene lookup returns CDR1 ENHRY and CDR2 SYGVKD. The DNA for the CDR3 is TGTGCCATCAGTGTATCGCGGGGACTAGCCCAGGACAATGAGCAGTTCTTC. As protein: CAISVSRGLAQDNEQFF.

The chain is built from TRBV2 and TRBJ1-5; tentatively, D is TRBD1 (5 bases). V lost 8 bases, J lost 7 bases, and 15 bases lay in between. This CDR3 contains 13 residues. The germline V gene has CDR1 SNHLY and CDR2 FYNNEI. This chain's CDR3 is CASCVRGDQPQHF. The CDR3 region has the DNA TGTGCCAGCTGTGTGCGGGGCGACCAGCCCCAGCATTTT.

The chain couples TRBV2 to TRBJ1-2, with 7 bases that match TRBD1. In germline, CDR1 is SNHLY, CDR2 FYNNEI. This CDR3 contains 16 residues. V lost 6 bases, J lost 7 bases, and 17 bases stayed unmatched. Written as DNA, the CDR3 is TGTGCCAGCAGAGACTCCTTGACAGGGCCCCTTGGTGGCTACACCTTC. Amino acids: CASRDSLTGPLGGYTF. Full variable domain (missing parts from reference TRBV2 and TRBJ1-2): EPEVTQTPSHQVTQMGQEVILRCVPISNHLYFYWYRQILGQKVEFLVSFYNNEISEKSEIFDDQFSVERPDGSNFTLKIRSTKLEDSAMYFCASRDSLTGPLGGYTFGSGTRLTVV.

The chain employs TRBV6-1 and TRBJ1-5; D uncertain. Looked up from germline, CDR1 is MNHNS and CDR2 is SASEGT. This CDR3 is built from 15 residues. Trimming cost V 2 bases and J 0 bases, with 8 bases left between them. DNA of the CDR3: TGTGCCAGCAGTGAAAGCCGGTATAGCAATCAGCCCCAGCATTTT. It codes for CASSESRYSNQPQHF.

The chain recombines TRBV3-1 (or the pseudogene TRBV3-2) with TRBJ1-4, with 11 bases that match TRBD1. The CDR3 consists of 19 residues. V lost 0 bases to trimming and J lost 6 bases; unmatched junction nucleotides: 12. The germline V gene has CDR1 LGHDT and CDR2 YNNKEL (reference sequence). CDR3 nucleotide sequence: TGTGCCAGCAGCCAAGACGGGACAGGGGGTTTGTTTCTAGATGAAAAACTGTTTTTT. Translated: CASSQDGTGGLFLDEKLFF.

This clone was counted once. The chain couples TRBV10-3 to TRBJ2-2, with D possibly matching TRBD2 (5 bases). Germline assignment: CDR1 ENHRY and CDR2 SYGVKD. V was trimmed by 7 bases and J by 5 bases, leaving 8 bases between them. CDR3 size: 12 residues. This CDR3 reads CAIIRGTGELFF. The CDR3 coding sequence is TGTGCCATCATTCGCGGGACCGGGGAGCTGTTTTTT.

J is TRBJ2-1 and V is TRBV27; TRBD2 aligns across 11 bases. Germline lookup yields CDR1 MNHEY and CDR2 SMNVEV (reference sequence). The V and J ends lost 5 bases and 10 bases, in that order; junction bases with no gene match: 10. This CDR3 spans 15 amino acids. As DNA, the CDR3 is TGTGCCAGCAGTCAAACTAGCGGGAGAATGGCGGAGCAGTTCTTC. Translation gives CASSQTSGRMAEQFF.

This chain connects TRBV27 to TRBJ1-1; D may be TRBD1 (6 bases). Germline V gene data show CDR1 as MNHEY and CDR2 as SMNVEV (reference sequence). The length of the CDR3 is 14 residues. V was shortened by 6 bases and J by 8 bases, with 19 bases between the two germline ends. The CDR3 coding sequence is TGTGCCAGCAGCCAAAGGGGGGGCAGGTCAGAAGCTTTCTTT. Translated, it gives CASSQRGGRSEAFF.

The chain employs TRBV6-5 and TRBJ1-2; D perhaps matches TRBD1 (5 bases). The length of the CDR3 is 15 residues. From germline, CDR1 is MNHEY and CDR2 SVGAGI. V lost 0 bases to trimming and J lost 6 bases, with 14 bases between them. For the CDR3, the DNA is TGTGCCAGCAGTTACTCGAAAGGGATGGGGCATGGCTACACCTTC. Its translation: CASSYSKGMGHGYTF.

The rearrangement uses TRBV2 and TRBJ2-5; TRBD2 matches at 11 bases. Unmatched junction bases numbered 4, after V lost 6 bases and J lost 4 bases. This CDR3 spans 14 amino acids. CDR1 is SNHLY and CDR2 is FYNNEI in the germline V gene. Here the CDR3 reads CASSSGLAGETQYF. CDR3 sequence (DNA): TGTGCCAGCAGCTCCGGACTAGCGGGAGAGACCCAGTACTTC.

The rearrangement joins TRBV10-1 to TRBJ2-1; 7 nucleotides line up with TRBD1. This CDR3 comprises 14 residues. Germline CDR1 WNHNN, CDR2 SYGVQD (reference sequence). Trimming took 6 bases from V and 2 from J; bases not matched to a gene: 4. The CDR3 loop reads CASSATGPYNEQFF. DNA of the CDR3: TGCGCCAGCAGCGCGACAGGGCCCTACAATGAGCAGTTCTTC.

The CDR3 nucleotides are TGCGCCAGCAGCGTGGGGCGGGGCACTGAAGCTTTCTTT. This encodes CASSVGRGTEAFF. V usage is TRBV5-1 and J usage is TRBJ1-1; a weak D match, TRBD1 (5 bases). The CDR3 runs to 13 residues. Germline CDR1 SGHRS, CDR2 YFSETQ. The ends were cut back, 4 bases at V and 4 bases at J, with 11 bases in the middle.